The rows below give T cell receptor beta chains drawn from one sample of a study of Graves' ophthalmopathy and Graves' hyperthyroidism. TCRdb recomputed calls from the multiplex PCR reads with MiXCR, one row per CDR3 protein. Here the sample spans roughly 380,000 distinct CDR3 sequences, approximately 15% being singletons. Specimen: peripheral blood. Every receptor here comes from a woman younger than 35 with stable Graves' hyperthyroidism. CDR3s include the opening cysteine and the closing phenylalanine or tryptophan. D genes are given only for firm matches. Not all rows give a size; the values are once, few, many and, for expanded clones, a class.

>TRBV12-3/TRBV12-4|TRBD2|TRBJ2-7|few
CASSFRTSGSTEQYF
TGTGCCAGCAGTTTCCGGACTAGCGGGAGTACCGAGCAGTACTTC
>TRBV11-2|NA|TRBJ2-7|many
CASSLEWGSGYEQYF
TGTGCCAGCAGCTTAGAGTGGGGGTCTGGCTACGAGCAGTACTTC
>TRBV6-1|TRBD1|TRBJ1-2|NA
CASSATGDVYGYTF
TGTGCCAGCAGTGCTACAGGGGATGTCTATGGCTACACCTTC
>TRBV5-1|NA|TRBJ1-1|many
CASSRGQGRTEAFF
TGCGCCAGCAGCCGGGGACAAGGTCGAACTGAAGCTTTCTTT
>TRBV5-1|NA|TRBJ2-7|many
CASSFPEGEQYF
TGCGCCAGCAGCTTCCCGGAGGGCGAGCAGTACTTC
>TRBV12-3/TRBV12-4|NA|TRBJ1-6|many
CASSFESNSPLHF
TGTGCCAGCAGTTTCGAAAGTAATTCACCCCTCCACTTT
>TRBV6-2/TRBV6-3|TRBD2|TRBJ2-5|NA
CASSFLAGARQETQYF
TGTGCCAGCAGTTTCCTAGCGGGGGCCCGGCAAGAGACCCAGTACTTC
>TRBV19|NA|TRBJ1-6|many
CASSVQGANSPLHF
TGTGCCAGTAGTGTACAGGGTGCGAATTCACCCCTCCACTTT
>TRBV11-2|TRBD2|TRBJ2-4|many
CASSLIAGGERNIQYF
TGTGCCAGCAGCTTAATAGCGGGGGGCGAGAGGAACATTCAGTACTTC
>TRBV14|NA|TRBJ1-2|NA
CASSQGRQPYGYTF
TGTGCCAGCAGCCAAGGCCGACAGCCTTATGGCTACACCTTC
>TRBV5-6|TRBD2|TRBJ2-7|NA
CASSSPGLHYEQYF
TGTGCCAGCAGCTCGCCGGGACTACATTACGAGCAGTACTTC
>TRBV4-2|NA|TRBJ2-2|NA
CASSQLAFANTGELFF
TGTGCCAGCAGCCAGCTCGCTTTCGCGAACACCGGGGAGCTGTTTTTT
>TRBV19|TRBD1|TRBJ1-2|many
CASSIAGQANNYGYTF
TGTGCCAGTAGTATAGCCGGACAGGCGAATAACTATGGCTACACCTTC
>TRBV12-3/TRBV12-4|NA|TRBJ1-5|NA
CASSRPQGGAQHF
TGTGCCAGCAGTCGCCCACAGGGTGGGGCCCAGCATTTT
>TRBV12-3/TRBV12-4|NA|TRBJ1-1|many
CASSRQGETEAFF
TGTGCCAGCAGCAGGCAGGGAGAAACTGAAGCTTTCTTT
>TRBV11-2|NA|TRBJ2-7|many
CASSPATGLNEQYF
TGTGCCAGCAGCCCCGCAACAGGGTTGAACGAGCAGTACTTC
>TRBV12-3/TRBV12-4|NA|TRBJ2-7|many
CASSFGGTPSYEQYF
TGTGCCAGCAGTTTTGGGGGGACACCCTCCTACGAGCAGTACTTC
>TRBV19|NA|TRBJ1-1|many
CASSIRNTEAFF
TGTGCCAGTAGTATCAGAAACACTGAAGCTTTCTTT
>TRBV9|NA|TRBJ1-1|many
CASSSGTLGNTEAFF
TGTGCCAGCAGCTCAGGGACCCTAGGGAACACTGAAGCTTTCTTT
>TRBV28|NA|TRBJ1-1|NA
CASSLPIMNTEAFF
TGTGCCAGCAGTTTACCGATAATGAACACTGAAGCTTTCTTT
>TRBV6-1|TRBD2|TRBJ2-5|many
CASSEQEGRAETQYF
TGTGCCAGCAGTGAACAAGAAGGGAGGGCAGAGACCCAGTACTTC
>TRBV6-5|NA|TRBJ2-7|many
CASSRDVAYEQYF
TGTGCCAGCAGTAGGGACGTAGCCTACGAGCAGTACTTC
>TRBV9|TRBD1|TRBJ1-1|NA
CASSPDRGSEAFF
TGTGCCAGCAGCCCCGACAGGGGCTCTGAAGCTTTCTTT
>TRBV6-1|NA|TRBJ1-5|many
CASSRTDSNQPQHF
TGTGCCAGCAGCCGGACAGATAGCAATCAGCCCCAGCATTTT
>TRBV12-3/TRBV12-4|NA|TRBJ1-5|many
CASSLWGYSNQPQHF
TGTGCCAGCAGTTTGTGGGGATATAGCAATCAGCCCCAGCATTTT
>TRBV6-1|TRBD1|TRBJ1-1|NA
CASNDDRVNTEAFF
TGTGCCAGCAATGACGACAGGGTGAACACTGAAGCTTTCTTT
>TRBV6-1|NA|TRBJ1-2|many
CASSEAGVGGYTF
TGTGCCAGCAGTGAAGCAGGGGTTGGTGGCTACACCTTC
>TRBV19|NA|TRBJ1-2|many
CASSIGVGRANYGYTF
TGTGCCAGTAGTATTGGGGTCGGCAGAGCGAACTATGGCTACACCTTC
>TRBV4-2|NA|TRBJ2-2|once
CASSQNSPGRTHTGELFF
TGTGCCAGCAGCCAAAACTCCCCGGGCCGAACTCACACCGGGGAGCTGTTTTTT
>TRBV5-1|TRBD1|TRBJ1-5|many
CASSVGQGDQPQHF
TGCGCCAGCAGCGTGGGACAGGGAGATCAGCCCCAGCATTTT
>TRBV2|TRBD1|TRBJ1-1|many
CASTDRTGTNTEAFF
TGTGCCAGCACAGACAGGACAGGGACGAACACTGAAGCTTTCTTT
>TRBV3-1|TRBD1|TRBJ2-7|NA
CASSQDRDRGREQYF
TGTGCCAGCAGCCAAGACCGGGACAGGGGGCGCGAGCAGTACTTC
>TRBV6-5|TRBD1|TRBJ1-2|NA
CASRPDRGADGYTF
TGTGCCAGCAGGCCGGACAGGGGGGCAGATGGCTACACCTTC
>TRBV5-1|NA|TRBJ1-2|many
CASRVGDRENNGYTF
TGCGCCAGCAGAGTTGGAGACAGAGAGAATAATGGCTACACCTTC
>TRBV6-2/TRBV6-3|NA|TRBJ1-6|NA
CASSPGTDVSPLHF
TGTGCCAGCAGCCCCGGGACGGACGTGTCACCCCTCCACTTT
>TRBV6-2/TRBV6-3|NA|TRBJ1-1|many
CASSYRQGLYTEAFF
TGTGCCAGCAGTTACAGGCAGGGCCTCTACACTGAAGCTTTCTTT
>TRBV15|NA|TRBJ2-4|many
CATSRAGRGLVGKNIQYF
TGTGCCACCAGCAGAGCCGGGAGGGGGCTGGTCGGCAAAAACATTCAGTACTTC
>TRBV11-2|NA|TRBJ1-2|NA
CASSLPSRGLNYGYTF
TGTGCCAGCAGCTTACCCTCTCGGGGGCTGAACTATGGCTACACCTTC
>TRBV9|TRBD1|TRBJ1-2|NA
CASSVDVTGVGYTF
TGTGCCAGCAGCGTAGATGTGACAGGGGTAGGCTACACCTTC
>TRBV19|TRBD1|TRBJ1-5|many
CATSHKLGQGSNQPQHF
TGTGCCACCTCGCACAAGTTGGGACAGGGGAGCAATCAGCCCCAGCATTTT
>TRBV28|TRBD1|TRBJ1-2|many
CASSQGASNYGYTF
TGTGCCAGCAGCCAGGGGGCTAGTAACTATGGCTACACCTTC
>TRBV27|TRBD1|TRBJ2-2|once
CASRSWTGQNTGELCF
TGTGCCAGCCGCTCTTGGACAGGACAAAACACCGGGGAGCTGTGTTTT
>TRBV15|NA|TRBJ2-7|many
CATSRQGSYEQYF
TGTGCCACCAGCAGACAGGGATCCTACGAGCAGTACTTC
>TRBV6-2/TRBV6-3|TRBD1|TRBJ1-5|many
CASVPGQHSSNQPQHF
TGTGCCAGCGTCCCGGGACAGCACTCTTCCAATCAGCCCCAGCATTTT
>TRBV12-3/TRBV12-4|NA|TRBJ2-5|many
CASSLLRETQYF
TGTGCCAGCAGTTTATTACGAGAGACCCAGTACTTC
>TRBV11-3|NA|TRBJ1-5|many
CASSLMAAQSQPQHF
TGTGCCAGCAGCTTAATGGCAGCGCAAAGTCAGCCCCAGCATTTT
>TRBV3-1|NA|TRBJ2-5|few
CASSSLEGETQYF
TGTGCCAGCAGCTCCCTCGAGGGGGAGACCCAGTACTTC
>TRBV2|NA|TRBJ2-7|many
CASRGGEQYF
TGTGCCAGCAGAGGCGGTGAGCAGTACTTC
>TRBV19|TRBD1|TRBJ2-1|few
CASSMAGGEQFF
TGTGCCAGTAGTATGGCAGGGGGCGAGCAGTTCTTC
>TRBV6-2/TRBV6-3|NA|TRBJ2-5|NA
CASSYSRVETQYF
TGTGCCAGCAGTTACTCCCGCGTGGAGACCCAGTACTTC
>TRBV5-8|TRBD1|TRBJ2-5|NA
CASSPGGRGLETQYF
TGTGCCAGCAGCCCCGGAGGCAGGGGGCTGGAGACCCAGTACTTC
>TRBV12-3/TRBV12-4|NA|TRBJ2-7|many
CASSLRAGDYEQYF
TGTGCCAGCAGTTTACGGGCAGGGGACTACGAGCAGTACTTC
>TRBV6-1|NA|TRBJ1-5|many
CASSDWNRNQPQHF
TGTGCCAGCAGCGACTGGAACAGGAATCAGCCCCAGCATTTT
>TRBV24-1|NA|TRBJ1-1|few
CATSETQGRSGAFF
TGTGCCACCAGTGAAACACAGGGACGAAGCGGGGCTTTCTTT
>TRBV19|TRBD1|TRBJ2-2|NA
CASKGTGFGTGELFF
TGTGCCAGTAAAGGGACAGGGTTCGGGACCGGGGAGCTGTTTTTT
>TRBV19|NA|TRBJ2-7|many
CASLESGSYEQYF
TGTGCCAGTCTGGAATCGGGGTCCTACGAGCAGTACTTC
>TRBV10-3|NA|TRBJ1-1|many
CAIGRGNTEAFF
TGTGCCATCGGGAGGGGGAACACTGAAGCTTTCTTT
>TRBV19|NA|TRBJ2-7|many
CASSTQGDEQYF
TGTGCCAGTAGTACACAGGGTGACGAGCAGTACTTC
>TRBV4-2|TRBD2|TRBJ2-2|NA
CASSQDWAGAGELFF
TGTGCCAGCAGCCAAGATTGGGCGGGGGCCGGGGAGCTGTTTTTT